These T cell receptor beta chains were read from a single sample in a study of circulating CD8 cells and anti-PD-1 response in melanoma. TCRdb re-called the reads with MiXCR, one entry per CDR3 protein. The sample lists over a thousand distinct CDR3 sequences, around 10% occurring once. This specimen consisted of CD8+ T cells from PBMCs, obtained at baseline or after one month of anti-PD-1 therapy (not recorded which). The receptors here all came from a human donor with melanoma. Each CDR3 is given without its conserved first and last residue.

TRBJ1-2 TRBV7-3 ASTTRGSG
TRBJ2-3 TRBV14 ASSQEWGPGTDTQY
TRBJ2-7 TRBV6-2/TRBV6-3 ASSRPMDEQY
TRBJ2-3 TRBV7-6 ASSLVGEADTQY
TRBJ1-2 TRBV21-1 ASRTGYGYT
TRBJ2-2 TRBV27 ASRMAGGHELF
TRBJ2-3 TRBV7-3 ASSLSGGSVDTQY
TRBJ2-1 TRBV9 ASSWDSGHEQF
TRBJ2-2 TRBV2 ASSEEGDPTTGELF
TRBJ2-7 TRBV9 ASSGTGVRYEQY
TRBJ1-3 TRBV12-3/TRBV12-4 ANGAGLSGNTIY
TRBJ1-2 TRBV29-1 SVANRDGYT
TRBJ2-7 TRBV4-3 ASSQEGGGVYEQY
TRBJ2-1 TRBV6-5 ASSRPGDEQF
TRBJ2-5 TRBV4-3 ASSQGGAAQETQY
TRBJ2-7 TRBV12-3/TRBV12-4 ASSSGPQEQY
TRBJ2-1 TRBV29-1 SLKWGNEQF
TRBJ2-2 TRBV7-7 ASSSGGPGELF
TRBJ2-5 TRBV29-1 SVPGQIQETQY
TRBJ1-1 TRBV20-1 SAPPSDVVTEAF
TRBJ2-7 TRBV11-2 ASSLEPGTSGVYEQY
TRBJ2-7 TRBV5-6 ASSLGEGAYEQY